This T cell receptor beta chain emerged from a study of Ad26.COV2.S vaccination and SARS-CoV-2 variants. Study summary: Sample donor was a member of the COV1001 Ad26.COV2.S trial arm. The authors gave Ad26.COV2.S intramuscularly, either once or twice 56 days apart.

Study results and limitations: Substantial breadth in spike-specific CD8+ and CD4+ T cell responses was reportedly seen after vaccination.

Treatment denoted: about 20 received Ad26.COV2.S at low or high dose, single or two shots; five or six received placebo; per-sample allocation not given. Samples came from day 63 after the first vaccine or placebo injection. Only in-frame clones appear in the TCRdb table, and some are missing; sequencing was by immunoSEQ multiplex PCR. The profile shows more than 300,000 clones, around four fifths of them singletons. Germline assignment: CDR1 SNHLY and CDR2 FYNNEI. The CDR3 consists of 13 residues. V lost 10 bases and J lost 6, with 15 bases in between. This clone showed up just a few times. Antigen specificity is unknown.

Material: peripheral blood, obtained in a trial of Ad26.COV2.S vaccine versus placebo. The receptor was isolated from a person aged 18 to 59 who received the Ad26.COV2.S COVID-19 vaccine or a placebo. This chain links TRBV2 with TRBJ1-4, with a possible D match to TRBD1 (5 bases). The CDR3 coding sequence is TGTGCCACCCGGGGGGGAGGGGATGAAAAACTGTTTTTT. Protein product: CATRGGGDEKLFF. The whole variable domain, filled in from reference TRBV2 and TRBJ1-4, reads EPEVTQTPSHQVTQMGQEVILRCVPISNHLYFYWYRQILGQKVEFLVSFYNNEISEKSEIFDDQFSVERPDGSNFTLKIRSTKLEDSAMYFCATRGGGDEKLFFGSGTQLSVL.